The 9 T cell receptor beta chains listed next were all sequenced from one sample in a study of identical twins. TCRdb redid the calling of the 5' RACE reads with MiXCR, one entry per CDR3 protein. The sample includes around 470,000 distinct CDR3 sequences, 11% to 15% of them seen just once. The same data also contributed to another study, on yellow fever vaccine responses in identical twins.

The sequenced sample was CD4+ T cells sorted from blood. These receptors all stem from a woman younger than 35 in good health.

The V and J genes are TRBV2 and TRBJ1-6; D is unclear. Germline V gene sequence: CDR1 SNHLY, CDR2 FYNNEI. Trimming cost V 6 bases and J 11 bases, with 8 bases left between them. This CDR3 contains 11 residues. CDR3 nucleotides: TGTGCCAGCAGAGAGGGTACACCCCTCCACTTT. This codes for CASREGTPLHF.

The chain employs TRBV6-5 and TRBJ2-1; D not resolved. V gave up 4 bases and J gave up 8 bases, with 12 bases separating them. Germline V gene lookup returns CDR1 MNHEY and CDR2 SVGAGI. This CDR3 region has 13 residues. The CDR3 region is CASSSDVPHEQFF. The CDR3 coding sequence is TGTGCCAGCAGTTCGGACGTTCCCCATGAGCAGTTCTTC.

This clonotype appeared a few times. The rearrangement uses TRBV6-2 or TRBV6-3 and TRBJ1-1; 9 nucleotides match TRBD1. The CDR3 is made up of 15 amino acids. CDR1 and CDR2 from the germline V gene are MNHEY and SVGEGT. Unmatched junction bases numbered 4, after V lost 2 bases and J lost 3 bases. The CDR3 DNA is TGTGCCAGCAGTTACGGAAACAGGGGGCACACTGAAGCTTTCTTT. Its translation: CASSYGNRGHTEAFF.

In this sample, this clonotype turned up a few times. The chain recombines TRBV20-1 with TRBJ1-2; D remains unclear. V was clipped by 6 bases and J by 5 bases, with 16 bases between them. Germline values: CDR1 DFQATT, CDR2 SNEGSKA (reference sequence). This CDR3 region has 13 residues. The CDR3 loop reads CSAQAGSVYGYTF. The CDR3 DNA sequence: TGCAGTGCCCAAGCGGGGAGCGTATATGGCTACACCTTC.

The chain combines TRBV5-1 with TRBJ2-2; no definite D call. From germline, CDR1 is SGHRS and CDR2 YFSETQ. Deletions cut 3 bases from V and 3 bases from J, with 9 bases between. This CDR3 has 14 residues. The CDR3 protein is CASSSNSHTGELFF. The DNA for the CDR3 is TGCGCCAGCAGCTCGAACAGCCACACCGGGGAGCTGTTTTTT.

This clonotype has more than one count but fewer than ten. The V call is TRBV6-1, the J call TRBJ2-5; D possibly corresponds to TRBD2 (5 bases). The CDR3 loop spans 14 amino acids. Germline V lookup: CDR1 MNHNS, CDR2 SASEGT. V was trimmed by 5 bases and J by 10 bases, leaving 20 bases between them. DNA of the CDR3: TGTGCCAGCAGTACGACTATACCTCACGCGATCCAGTACTTC. Its translation: CASSTTIPHAIQYF.

In this sample, this clonotype turned up a few times. The chain is built from TRBV5-1 and TRBJ2-1; 7 nucleotides align to TRBD1. CDR1 is SGHRS and CDR2 is YFSETQ in the germline V gene. CDR3 length: 14 residues. The V segment lost 7 bases and the J segment 6 bases; nucleotides outside the gene matches: 10. CDR3 sequence reads: CASSVLTGSNEQFF. The CDR3 DNA reads as TGCGCCAGCTCCGTTTTGACAGGGTCCAATGAGCAGTTCTTC.

The J gene is TRBJ1-1, the V gene TRBV13, with TRBD1 matching 12 bases. The CDR3 has 16 amino acids. V lost 10 bases to trimming and J lost 1 base; unmatched junction nucleotides: 10. Germline assignment: CDR1 PRHDT and CDR2 FYEKMQ (reference sequence). The CDR3 spells CATMRRDRGPNTEAFF. CDR3 nucleotides: TGTGCCACCATGCGACGGGACAGGGGGCCGAACACTGAAGCTTTCTTT.

A few counts support this clonotype. The chain recombines TRBV12-3 or TRBV12-4 with TRBJ2-1; D may match TRBD1 or TRBD2 (5 bases each). The ends were cut back, 4 bases at V and 9 bases at J, with 13 bases in the middle. The CDR3 has 13 amino acids. The CDR3 here is CASSSGPQGEQFF. DNA of the CDR3: TGTGCCAGCAGTTCGGGACCGCAGGGTGAGCAGTTCTTC.